This TCR beta chain was sequenced for a study of T cells in Graves' hyperthyroidism and ophthalmopathy. At the level of the study: Pretreatment peripheral blood was obtained at initial diagnosis.

The authors deemed Graves' hyperthyroidism stable absent ophthalmopathy progression within 18 months. Deletions cut 0 bases from V and 4 bases from J, with 6 bases between. CDR3 length: 13 residues. Per the germline V gene, CDR1 is SGHDN and CDR2 is FVKESK. Study-wide points: Ophthalmopathy was distinguished from stable hyperthyroidism by 13 V-J signatures. Most thyroid clonotypes expanded above 0.001 were also detected in blood.

Concerning this clonotype itself: Its target is unknown.

Amplification targeted TCR beta CDR3 regions from RNA transcripts. The HTBI primer set drove a first-round RT-PCR of the TCR CDR3. TCRdb re-called the multiplex PCR reads through MiXCR, storing one row per CDR3 protein. The sample carries 400,000 to 500,000 distinct CDR3 sequences, around 15% recorded once. This chain joins TRBV14 and TRBJ1-2; D is undetermined. The sequencing input was blood. The TCR originated in a woman aged 18-29 years with Graves' hyperthyroidism. The CDR3 sequence is CASSQEWGYGYTF. Written as DNA, the CDR3 is TGTGCCAGCAGCCAAGAGTGGGGCTATGGCTACACCTTC.